What follows are 18 T cell receptor beta chains derived from one specimen sequenced in a study of response to subunit inactivated influenza vaccine. TCRdb recomputed calls from the RT-PCR reads with MiXCR, one row per CDR3 protein. This table has 860,000 or so distinct CDR3 sequences, 20% to 25% appearing once. Sample: PBMCs from blood, taken about 5 days after vaccination. All receptors derive from a man aged 50 to 60 who received an inactivated influenza vaccine.

The genes are TRBV4-1 and TRBJ2-5; TRBD2 matches at 9 bases. CDR1 MGHRA and CDR2 YSYEKL come from the germline V gene. The length of the CDR3 is 17 residues. The trim removed 0 bases at V and 2 bases at J, leaving 7 bases unmatched. The CDR3 loop is CASSQDELAGGQETQYF. DNA of the CDR3: TGCGCCAGCAGCCAAGATGAGTTGGCGGGGGGGCAAGAGACCCAGTACTTC.

At least ten counts were recorded for this clonotype. The chain uses TRBV7-9 and TRBJ2-1, with D possibly being TRBD1 or TRBD2 (5 bases each). Trimming took off 2 bases at V and 4 bases at J, with 6 bases between the two ends. This CDR3 comprises 13 residues. Germline V gives CDR1 SEHNR, CDR2 FQNEAQ (reference sequence). CDR3 in amino acids: CASSLWGYNEQFF. The CDR3 nucleotides are TGTGCCAGCAGCTTATGGGGGTACAATGAGCAGTTCTTC.

This chain links TRBV15 with TRBJ2-7; D is ambiguous. Germline loops: CDR1 LNHNV, CDR2 YYDKDF (reference sequence). CDR3 length equals 15 residues. The ends were cut back, 0 bases at V and 1 base at J, with 10 bases in the middle. This chain's CDR3 is CATSRDLSPSYEQYF. CDR3 bases: TGTGCCACCAGCAGAGATTTGAGCCCTTCCTACGAGCAGTACTTC. Together with reference TRBV15 and TRBJ2-7, the CDR3 gives the full variable domain: DAMVIQNPRYQVTQFGKPVTLSCSQTLNHNVMYWYQQKSSQAPKLLFHYYDKDFNNEADTPDNFQSRRPNTSFCFLDIRSPGLGDTAMYLCATSRDLSPSYEQYFGPGTRLTVT.

This chain links TRBV11-2 with TRBJ2-1; D is perhaps TRBD2 (5 bases). Trimming pared 5 bases from V and 10 bases from J, leaving 9 bases between. Germline assignment: CDR1 SGHAT and CDR2 FQNNGV. The CDR3 spans 11 residues. CDR3 in DNA: TGTGCCAGCAGCCGCCGGGAAGAGCAGTTCTTC. Its translation: CASSRREEQFF.

V is TRBV7-9 and J is TRBJ1-1; D is perhaps TRBD1 (5 bases). Germline-derived CDR1 and CDR2 are SEHNR and FQNEAQ (reference sequence). The CDR3 runs to 15 residues. V was shortened by 1 base and J by 0 bases, with 9 bases between the two germline ends. CDR3 in DNA: TGTGCCAGCAGCTTAGTGATACAGGTGAACACTGAAGCTTTCTTT. This gives the protein CASSLVIQVNTEAFF.

The chain is built from TRBV20-1 and TRBJ1-5; perhaps TRBD1 as D (5 bases). The CDR3 has 12 amino acids. Between the trimmed V and J ends, which lost 1 base and 11 bases, there was a span of 12 bases. Looked up from germline, CDR1 is DFQATT and CDR2 is SNEGSKA (reference sequence). The CDR3 is CSARAPGGTQHF. CDR3 in DNA: TGCAGTGCTAGAGCCCCCGGGGGGACCCAGCATTTT.

CDR3 DNA: TGTGCCAGCAGCTTAGTAGGGCTGGGGGGCACAGATACGCAGTATTTT. This gives the protein CASSLVGLGGTDTQYF. The chain carries TRBV7-2 and TRBJ2-3; perhaps D is TRBD1 or TRBD2 (5 bases each). This CDR3 is 16 amino acids long. Trimming stripped 1 base from V and 1 base from J, with 12 bases between. CDR1 is SGHTA, CDR2 FQGNSA, per germline.

This clonotype occurred a few times. V is TRBV12-3 or TRBV12-4 and J is TRBJ2-7; D is possibly TRBD1 (6 bases). This CDR3 is built from 12 residues. V was trimmed by 6 bases and J by 5 bases, leaving 11 bases between them. CDR3 sequence (DNA): TGTGCCAGCAGCAAGGACAGCCACGAGCAGTACTTC. Translating gives CASSKDSHEQYF.

The chain carries TRBV15 and TRBJ2-1; 13 nucleotides match TRBD2. V lost 4 bases, J lost 0 bases, and 6 bases stayed unmatched. The CDR3 contains 18 residues. Germline V gene data show CDR1 as LNHNV and CDR2 as YYDKDF (reference sequence). This CDR3 reads CATSMTSGGSSSYNEQFF. The CDR3 DNA sequence: TGTGCCACCAGCATGACTAGCGGGGGGTCGAGCTCCTACAATGAGCAGTTCTTC.

V is TRBV6-4 and J is TRBJ2-6; D unclear. V shed 2 bases and J shed 2 bases, with 4 bases lying between them. The V gene's germline CDR1 is MRHNA and CDR2 SNTAGT. The CDR3 sequence is 14 residues long. Here the CDR3 reads CASSDVAGANVLTF. The CDR3 DNA reads TGTGCCAGCAGTGACGTAGCTGGGGCCAACGTCCTGACTTTC.

The chain employs TRBV12-3 or TRBV12-4 and TRBJ2-7, with D possibly matching TRBD1 (6 bases). The CDR3 is 15 residues long. Trimming removed 5 bases from V and 5 bases from J, with 19 bases in between. CDR3 sequence: CASSEGGSPSDEQYF. In nucleotides, the CDR3 is TGTGCCAGCAGTGAAGGGGGATCCCCCAGCGACGAGCAGTACTTC.

This clonotype occurred a few times. This sequence joins TRBV5-1 and TRBJ2-7; possibly TRBD1 for D (6 bases). The ends were cut back, 3 bases at V and 5 bases at J, with 15 bases in the middle. The length of the CDR3 is 14 residues. The germline V gene encodes CDR1 SGHRS and CDR2 YFSETQ. CDR3 residues: CASSSTGLRDEQYF. In nucleotides, the CDR3 is TGCGCCAGCAGCTCCACAGGGCTAAGGGACGAGCAGTACTTC. Full variable domain (outside the CDR3, taken from reference TRBV5-1 and TRBJ2-7): KAGVTQTPRYLIKTRGQQVTLSCSPISGHRSVSWYQQTPGQGLQFLFEYFSETQRNKGNFPGRFSGRQFSNSRSEMNVSTLELGDSALYLCASSSTGLRDEQYFGPGTRLTVT.

This clonotype was found many times. The chain combines TRBV20-1 with TRBJ2-3; 8 nucleotides agree with TRBD2. Trimming cost V 6 bases and J 2 bases; bases outside gene matches: 10. CDR1 is DFQATT, CDR2 SNEGSKA, per germline (reference sequence). This CDR3 is 15 amino acids long. The CDR3 DNA is TGCAGTGCCGCCAGGTGGCGGGAGGACACAGATACGCAGTATTTT. Translated, it gives CSAARWREDTDTQYF.

The gene calls are TRBV28 and TRBJ1-5, with 9 bases aligning to TRBD1. CDR3 length equals 18 residues. Germline V gene sequence: CDR1 MDHEN, CDR2 SYDVKM. V was clipped by 5 bases and J by 0 bases; unmatched bases: 11. The CDR3 is CASSIPTGGRYSNQPQHF. The CDR3 region has the DNA TGTGCCAGCAGTATACCGACAGGGGGACGTTATAGCAATCAGCCCCAGCATTTT.

This clonotype was counted between two and nine times. The CDR3 bases are TGCGCCAGCAGCCAAGATCCGTACAGGGGGAACGAGCAGTACTTC. Translating it yields CASSQDPYRGNEQYF. The gene calls are TRBV4-3 and TRBJ2-7, with 8 bases that match TRBD1. The CDR3 runs to 15 residues. The ends lost 0 bases at V and 5 bases at J; junction bases unmatched: 6. Germline V lookup: CDR1 LGHNA, CDR2 YSLEER.

This rearrangement joins TRBV5-1 to TRBJ2-2, with D possibly being TRBD1 (6 bases). The germline V gene has CDR1 SGHRS and CDR2 YFSETQ. V was trimmed by 1 base and J by 13 bases, leaving 23 bases between them. The length of the CDR3 is 16 residues. CDR3 sequence (DNA): TGCGCCAGCAGCTTGATGGCGGACAGCCCCGGGATTGGGCTGTTTTTT. Its protein is CASSLMADSPGIGLFF.

The CDR3 region is CASSLSTSSGELFF. As DNA, the CDR3 is TGCGCCAGCAGCTTGAGTACGTCTTCCGGGGAGCTGTTTTTT. This sequence joins TRBV5-1 and TRBJ2-2; unclear D gene. The germline V and J ends were trimmed by 1 base and 6 bases, with 10 bases remaining between them. Germline-derived CDR1 and CDR2 are SGHRS and YFSETQ. The CDR3 totals 14 residues. Full variable domain (remainder filled in from reference TRBV5-1 and TRBJ2-2): KAGVTQTPRYLIKTRGQQVTLSCSPISGHRSVSWYQQTPGQGLQFLFEYFSETQRNKGNFPGRFSGRQFSNSRSEMNVSTLELGDSALYLCASSLSTSSGELFFGEGSRLTVL.

The chain combines TRBV6-1 with TRBJ1-1; 8 bases fit TRBD1. V shed 6 bases, J shed 7 bases, and the junction held 7 bases outside the gene matches. In germline, CDR1 is MNHNS, CDR2 SASEGT. The CDR3 contains 13 residues. This chain's CDR3 is CASSADRANEAFF. CDR3 nucleotides: TGTGCCAGCAGCGCGGACAGGGCAAATGAAGCTTTCTTT.